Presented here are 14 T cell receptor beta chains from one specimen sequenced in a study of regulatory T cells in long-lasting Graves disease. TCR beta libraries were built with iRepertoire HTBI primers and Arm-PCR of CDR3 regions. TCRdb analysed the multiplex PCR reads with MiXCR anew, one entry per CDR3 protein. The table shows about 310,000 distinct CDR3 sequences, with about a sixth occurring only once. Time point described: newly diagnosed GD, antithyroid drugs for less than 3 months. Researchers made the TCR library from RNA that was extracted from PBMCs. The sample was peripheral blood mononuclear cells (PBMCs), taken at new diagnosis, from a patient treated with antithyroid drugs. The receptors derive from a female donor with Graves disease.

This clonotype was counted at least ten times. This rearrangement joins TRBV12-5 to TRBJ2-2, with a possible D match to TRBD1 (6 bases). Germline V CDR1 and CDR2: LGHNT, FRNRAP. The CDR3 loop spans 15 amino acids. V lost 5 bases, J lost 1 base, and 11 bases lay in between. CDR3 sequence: CASGPGTRNTGELFF. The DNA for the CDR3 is TGTGCTAGTGGTCCGGGGACACGGAACACCGGGGAGCTGTTTTTT.

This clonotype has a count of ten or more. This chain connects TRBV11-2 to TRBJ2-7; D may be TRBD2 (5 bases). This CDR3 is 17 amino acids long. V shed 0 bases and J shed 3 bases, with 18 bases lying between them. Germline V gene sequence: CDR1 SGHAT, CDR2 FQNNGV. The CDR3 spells CASSLEFSGASFYEQYF. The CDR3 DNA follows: TGTGCCAGCAGCTTAGAATTCAGCGGTGCCTCCTTCTACGAGCAGTACTTC.

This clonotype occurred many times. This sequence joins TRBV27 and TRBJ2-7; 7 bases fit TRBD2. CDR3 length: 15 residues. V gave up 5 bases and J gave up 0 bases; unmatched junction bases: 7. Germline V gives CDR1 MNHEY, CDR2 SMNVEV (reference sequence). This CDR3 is CASSPGEGPSYEQYF. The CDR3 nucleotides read TGTGCCAGCAGTCCCGGGGAGGGGCCCTCCTACGAGCAGTACTTC.

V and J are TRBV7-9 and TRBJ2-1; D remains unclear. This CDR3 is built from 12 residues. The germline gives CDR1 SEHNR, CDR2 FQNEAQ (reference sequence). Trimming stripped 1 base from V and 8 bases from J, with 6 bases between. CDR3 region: CASSLGSDEQFF. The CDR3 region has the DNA TGTGCCAGCAGCTTAGGTTCGGATGAGCAGTTCTTC.

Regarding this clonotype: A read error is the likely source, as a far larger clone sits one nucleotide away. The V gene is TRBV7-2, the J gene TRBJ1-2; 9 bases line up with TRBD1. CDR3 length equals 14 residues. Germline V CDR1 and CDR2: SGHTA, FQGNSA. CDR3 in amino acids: CAGSSPTGGYGYTF. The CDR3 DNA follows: TGTGCCGGCAGCTCCCCGACAGGGGGCTATGGCTACACCTTC.

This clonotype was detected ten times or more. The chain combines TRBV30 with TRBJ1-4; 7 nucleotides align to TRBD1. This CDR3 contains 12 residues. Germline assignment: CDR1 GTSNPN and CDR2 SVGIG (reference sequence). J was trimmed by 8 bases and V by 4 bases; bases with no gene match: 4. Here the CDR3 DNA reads TGTGCCTGGACAGCGACAGGGGAAAAACTGTTTTTT. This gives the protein CAWTATGEKLFF.

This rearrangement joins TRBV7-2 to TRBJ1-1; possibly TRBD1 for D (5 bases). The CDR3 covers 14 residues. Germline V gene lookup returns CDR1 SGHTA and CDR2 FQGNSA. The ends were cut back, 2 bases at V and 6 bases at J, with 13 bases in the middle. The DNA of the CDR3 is TGTGCCAGCAGCTTATGGGGGATGACGGCTGAAGCTTTCTTT. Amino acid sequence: CASSLWGMTAEAFF.

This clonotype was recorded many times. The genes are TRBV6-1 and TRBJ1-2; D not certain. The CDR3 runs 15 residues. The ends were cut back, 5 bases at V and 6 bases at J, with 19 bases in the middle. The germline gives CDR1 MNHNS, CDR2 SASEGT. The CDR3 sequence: CASSPSFSVPDGYTF. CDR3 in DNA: TGTGCCAGCAGTCCATCCTTCTCGGTCCCGGATGGCTACACCTTC.

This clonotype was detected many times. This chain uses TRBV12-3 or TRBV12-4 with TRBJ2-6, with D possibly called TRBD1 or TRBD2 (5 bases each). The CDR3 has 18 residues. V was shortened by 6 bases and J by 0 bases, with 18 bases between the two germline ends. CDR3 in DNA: TGTGCCAGCAGCCGTCCCCCGGGACGGGCCTCTGGGGCCAACGTCCTGACTTTC. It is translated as CASSRPPGRASGANVLTF.

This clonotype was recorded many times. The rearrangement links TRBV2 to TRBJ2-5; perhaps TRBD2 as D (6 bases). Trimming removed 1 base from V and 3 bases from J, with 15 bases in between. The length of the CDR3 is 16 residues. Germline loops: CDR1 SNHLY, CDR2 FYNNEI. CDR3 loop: CASSEGGDPQEETQYF. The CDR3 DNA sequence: TGTGCCAGCAGTGAAGGCGGGGACCCACAAGAAGAGACCCAGTACTTC.

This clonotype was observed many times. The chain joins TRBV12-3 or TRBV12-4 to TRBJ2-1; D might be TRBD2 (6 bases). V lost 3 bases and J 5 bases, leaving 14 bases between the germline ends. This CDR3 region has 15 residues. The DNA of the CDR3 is TGTGCCAGCAGTTTGTTCCGGGAGTATCACAATGAGCAGTTCTTC. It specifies CASSLFREYHNEQFF.

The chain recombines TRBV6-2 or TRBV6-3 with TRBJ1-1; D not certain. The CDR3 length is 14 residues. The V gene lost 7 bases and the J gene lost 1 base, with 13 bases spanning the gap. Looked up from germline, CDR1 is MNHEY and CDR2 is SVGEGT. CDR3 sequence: CASTSPPWNTEAFF. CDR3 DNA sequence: TGTGCCAGCACCTCACCCCCTTGGAACACTGAAGCTTTCTTT.

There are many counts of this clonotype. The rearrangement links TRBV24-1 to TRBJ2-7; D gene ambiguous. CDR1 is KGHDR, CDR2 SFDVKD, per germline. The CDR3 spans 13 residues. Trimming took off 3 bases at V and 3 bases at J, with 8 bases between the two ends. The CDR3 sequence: CATSDGWGYEQYF. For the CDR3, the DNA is TGTGCCACCAGTGATGGGTGGGGCTACGAGCAGTACTTC.

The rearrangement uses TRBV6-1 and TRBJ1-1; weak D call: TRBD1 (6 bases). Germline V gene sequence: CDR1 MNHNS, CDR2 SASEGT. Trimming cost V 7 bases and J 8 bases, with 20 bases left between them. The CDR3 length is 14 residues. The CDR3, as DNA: TGTGCCAGCACCTATGACAGGCGCCGGGGGGAAGCTTTCTTT. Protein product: CASTYDRRRGEAFF.